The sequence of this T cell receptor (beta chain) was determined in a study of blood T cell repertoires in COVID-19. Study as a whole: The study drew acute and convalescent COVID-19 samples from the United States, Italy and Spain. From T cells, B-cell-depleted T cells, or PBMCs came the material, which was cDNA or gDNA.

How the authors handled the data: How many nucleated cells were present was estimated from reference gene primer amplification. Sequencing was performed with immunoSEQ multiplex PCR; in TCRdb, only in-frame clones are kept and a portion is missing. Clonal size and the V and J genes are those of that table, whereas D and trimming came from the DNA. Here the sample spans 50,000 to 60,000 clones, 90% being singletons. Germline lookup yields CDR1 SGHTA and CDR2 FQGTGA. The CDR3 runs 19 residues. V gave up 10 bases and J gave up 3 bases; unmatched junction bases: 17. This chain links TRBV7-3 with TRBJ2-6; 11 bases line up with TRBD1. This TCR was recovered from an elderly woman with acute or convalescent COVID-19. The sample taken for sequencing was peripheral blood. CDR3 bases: TGTGCCACCCCCGCCTTGAGGGGGACAGGGGGTGGTGGGGCCAACGTCCTGACTTTC. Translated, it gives CATPALRGTGGGGANVLTF.